The present T cell receptor (beta chain) was sequenced within a study of blood T cell repertoires in COVID-19. The wider study: PBMCs, B-cell-depleted T cells, or T cells provided the cDNA or gDNA that made up the material.

V lost 4 bases to trimming and J lost 2 bases, with 8 bases between them. CDR3 size: 12 residues. CDR1 and CDR2 (germline): GTSNPN, SVGIG (reference sequence). Libraries were prepared by immunoSEQ multiplex PCR; TCRdb keeps only in-frame clonotypes and omits some of them. Of roughly 150,000 clones in the sample, around 82% were seen once. Researchers sorted participants into cohorts using their self-reported clinical history. Sequencing was carried out using PBMCs or T cells enriched from blood (not recorded which). The clonotype originates from a man in his 60s who had recovered from COVID-19. The chain couples TRBV30 to TRBJ1-1; no reliable D call. This CDR3 reads CAWKLQNTEAFF. The CDR3 nucleotides read TGTGCCTGGAAGTTACAAAACACTGAAGCTTTCTTT.